The clone carrying this TCR beta chain was observed a few times. Antigen unknown. The junction differs from germline at one of its ends, possibly a read error. Original processing methods: The authors used CDR3 differences across clinicopathological groups to build a distant-metastasis classifier for papillary thyroid cancer. TCRdb re-analyzed the PCR reads using MiXCR. These V and J calls originate from TCRdb's pipeline instead of the authors' own analysis. The sample has about 41,000 clones; 9.5% to 12% are singletons. Not a single patient had been given any form of treatment at any point before undergoing thyroid surgery. CDR1 MNHEY and CDR2 SMNVEV come from the germline V gene (reference sequence). The CDR3 length is 16 residues. This record belongs to a study of metastatic and nonmetastatic thyroid tumors. Study information: Where malignant and benign thyroid patients were concerned, repertoires were compared across blood and tumor or nodule tissue. The study's findings and limits: Malignant thyroid tumors reportedly had TCR beta diversity that was significantly higher than in benign nodules, in blood and tumor.

This TCR derives from a female donor with papillary thyroid cancer or a benign thyroid nodule (not recorded which). Some clones in this sample may be carry-over from other donors' samples. The chain combines TRBV27 with TRBJ2-3; D is uncertain. Sequencing was carried out using blood. CDR3 protein: CASSLSGTPWPDTQYF. The CDR3 bases are TGTGCCAGCAGTTTATCGGGCACTCCTTGGCCAGATACACAGTATTTT.